The clone carrying this TCR beta chain was recorded many times. The antigen is undetermined. Trimming at V came to 6 bases and at J to 4 bases, leaving 9 bases not matched to a gene. This CDR3 is 15 amino acids long. Germline lookup yields CDR1 SQVTM and CDR2 ANQGSEA. MiXCR, applied by TCRdb to the RT-PCR reads, yields one record per CDR3 protein. The data contain 700,000 to 800,000 distinct CDR3 sequences, under 20% of them seen just once; the ten biggest clones take up approximately 11%. The data were obtained in a study of response to subunit inactivated influenza vaccine. General study findings and limits: Authors suggested that a seasonal influenza vaccination recruits few new T cells each time.

The sequencing here drew on PBMCs from blood, taken roughly 5 days after vaccination. V gene TRBV29-1 combines with J gene TRBJ2-3; 11 positions match TRBD2. This TCR was recovered from a man aged 50 to 59 who received an inactivated influenza vaccine. The CDR3 sequence: CSVGSGLAASDTQYF. The CDR3, as DNA: TGCAGCGTAGGCTCGGGACTAGCGGCCTCAGATACGCAGTATTTT.